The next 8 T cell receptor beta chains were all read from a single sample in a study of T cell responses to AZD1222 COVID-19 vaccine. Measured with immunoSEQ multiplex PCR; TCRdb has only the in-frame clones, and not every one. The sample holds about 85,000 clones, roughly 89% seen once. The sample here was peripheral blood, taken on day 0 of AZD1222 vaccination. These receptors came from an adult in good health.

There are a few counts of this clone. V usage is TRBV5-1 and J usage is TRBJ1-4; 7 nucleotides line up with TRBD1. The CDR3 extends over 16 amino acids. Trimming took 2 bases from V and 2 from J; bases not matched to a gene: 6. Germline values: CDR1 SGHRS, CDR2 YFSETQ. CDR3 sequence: CASSLRGRGTNEKLFF. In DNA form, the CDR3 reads TGCGCCAGCAGCTTACGGGGCAGGGGGACTAATGAAAAACTGTTTTTT.

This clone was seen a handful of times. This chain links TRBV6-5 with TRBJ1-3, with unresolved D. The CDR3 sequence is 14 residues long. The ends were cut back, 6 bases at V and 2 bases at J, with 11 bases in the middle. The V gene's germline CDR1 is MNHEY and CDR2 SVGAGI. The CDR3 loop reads CASSLDAAGNTIYF. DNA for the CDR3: TGTGCCAGCAGCCTGGACGCAGCTGGAAACACCATATATTTT.

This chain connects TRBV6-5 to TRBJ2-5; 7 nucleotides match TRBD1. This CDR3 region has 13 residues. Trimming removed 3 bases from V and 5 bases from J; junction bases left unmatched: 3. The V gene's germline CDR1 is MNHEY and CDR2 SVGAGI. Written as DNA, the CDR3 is TGTGCCAGCAGTTATACAGGGGTCGAGACCCAGTACTTC. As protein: CASSYTGVETQYF.

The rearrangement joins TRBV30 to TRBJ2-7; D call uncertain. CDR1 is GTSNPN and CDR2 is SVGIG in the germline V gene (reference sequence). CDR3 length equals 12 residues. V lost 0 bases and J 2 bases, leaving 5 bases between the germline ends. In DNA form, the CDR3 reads TGTGCCTGGAGTGTTGGGACCTACGAGCAGTACTTC. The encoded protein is CAWSVGTYEQYF.

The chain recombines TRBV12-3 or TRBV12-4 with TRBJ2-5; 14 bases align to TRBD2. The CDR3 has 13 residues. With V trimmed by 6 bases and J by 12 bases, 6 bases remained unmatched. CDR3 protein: CASSPGLAGAEYF. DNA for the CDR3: TGTGCCAGCAGCCCGGGACTAGCGGGGGCGGAGTACTTC.

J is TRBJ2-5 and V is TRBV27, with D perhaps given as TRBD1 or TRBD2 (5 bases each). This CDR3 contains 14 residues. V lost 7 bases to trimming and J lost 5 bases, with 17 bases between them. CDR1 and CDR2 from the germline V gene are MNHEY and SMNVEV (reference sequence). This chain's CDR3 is CASKTSGTRETQYF. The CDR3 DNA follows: TGTGCCAGCAAAACATCAGGGACCAGGGAGACCCAGTACTTC.

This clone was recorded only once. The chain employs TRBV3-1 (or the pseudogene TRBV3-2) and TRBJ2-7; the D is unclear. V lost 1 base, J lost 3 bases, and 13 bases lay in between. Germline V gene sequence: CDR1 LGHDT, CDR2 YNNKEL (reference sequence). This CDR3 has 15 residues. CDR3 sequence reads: CASSQGTAGIYEQYF. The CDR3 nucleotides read TGTGCCAGCAGCCAAGGAACGGCAGGTATCTACGAGCAGTACTTC.

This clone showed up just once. As DNA, the CDR3 is TGTGCCAGCAGTTACTATTCTAGCTTCAATCAGCCCCAGCATTTT. Amino acids: CASSYYSSFNQPQHF. The chain employs TRBV6-2 or TRBV6-3 and TRBJ1-5; D gene uncertain. The CDR3 sequence is 15 residues long. Germline assignment: CDR1 MNHEY and CDR2 SVGEGT. V shed 1 base and J shed 3 bases, with 10 bases lying between them.